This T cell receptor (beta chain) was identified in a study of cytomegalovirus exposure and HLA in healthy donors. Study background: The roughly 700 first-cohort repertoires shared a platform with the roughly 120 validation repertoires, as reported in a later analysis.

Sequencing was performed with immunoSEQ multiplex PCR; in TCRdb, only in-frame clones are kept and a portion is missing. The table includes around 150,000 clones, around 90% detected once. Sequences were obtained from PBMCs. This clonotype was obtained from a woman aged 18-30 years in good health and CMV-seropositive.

CDR3 bases: TGCAGCATCGGACAGGGGAACACTGAAGCTTTCTTT. The encoded protein is CSIGQGNTEAFF. The chain couples TRBV29-1 to TRBJ1-1; 8 bases align to TRBD1. The CDR3 has 12 amino acids. The J segment lost 1 base and the V segment lost 8 bases, leaving 3 bases of the junction unmatched. Germline lookup yields CDR1 SQVTM and CDR2 ANQGSEA. The variable domain in full, with the rest retrieved from reference TRBV29-1 and TRBJ1-1, is SAVISQKPSRDICQRGTSLTIQCQVDSQVTMMFWYRQQPGQSLTLIATANQGSEATYESGFVIDKFPISRPNLTFSTLTVSNMSPEDSSIYLCSIGQGNTEAFFGQGTRLTVV.